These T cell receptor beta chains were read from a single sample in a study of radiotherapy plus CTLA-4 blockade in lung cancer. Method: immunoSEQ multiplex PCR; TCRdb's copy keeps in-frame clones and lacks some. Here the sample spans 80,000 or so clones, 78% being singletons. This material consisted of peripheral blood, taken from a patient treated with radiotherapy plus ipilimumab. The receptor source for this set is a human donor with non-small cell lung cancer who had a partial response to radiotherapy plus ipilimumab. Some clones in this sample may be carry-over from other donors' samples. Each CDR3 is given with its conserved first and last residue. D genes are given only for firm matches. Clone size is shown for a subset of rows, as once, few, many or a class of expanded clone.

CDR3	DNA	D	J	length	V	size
CASHGTGERETQYF	TGTGCCAGCCACGGGACAGGGGAGAGAGAGACCCAGTACTTC	TRBD1	TRBJ2-5	14	TRBV18	-
CTRGRGNSGGVDEQYF	TGCACCAGAGGGAGGGGGAATAGCGGGGGGGTCGACGAGCAGTACTTC	-	TRBJ2-7	16	TRBV1	-
CASSAADRPNTGELFF	TGTGCCAGCAGCGCCGCGGACAGGCCGAACACCGGGGAGCTGTTTTTT	TRBD1	TRBJ2-2	16	TRBV9	-
CASRATSGIFYEQYF	TGTGCCAGTAGGGCGACTAGCGGGATTTTCTACGAGCAGTACTTC	TRBD2	TRBJ2-7	15	TRBV19	-
CASSQGAGDTDTQYF	TGTGCCAGCAGCCAAGGGGCCGGGGACACAGATACGCAGTATTTT	-	TRBJ2-3	15	TRBV4-2	-
CASSIRRTGGMPGELFF	TGTGCCAGTAGTATACGTCGGACAGGGGGCATGCCCGGGGAGCTGTTTTTT	TRBD1	TRBJ2-2	17	TRBV19	-
CASSFSGSTDTQYF	TGCGCCAGCAGCTTTAGCGGGAGCACAGATACGCAGTATTTT	TRBD2	TRBJ2-3	14	TRBV5-1	-
CASSLTGQPQHF	TGTGCCAGCAGCTTAACGGGTCAGCCCCAGCATTTT	-	TRBJ1-5	12	TRBV7-8	once
CASSLGQSNQPQHF	TGTGCCAGCAGCTTGGGTCAGAGCAATCAGCCCCAGCATTTT	-	TRBJ1-5	14	TRBV5-6	-
CASSEDRQGEAFF	TGTGCCAGCAGTGAGGACAGGCAAGGTGAAGCTTTCTTT	TRBD1	TRBJ1-1	13	TRBV6-5	-
CASSWGGENQPQHF	TGTGCCAGCAGCTGGGGCGGGGAGAATCAGCCCCAGCATTTT	-	TRBJ1-5	14	TRBV28	-
CASSPLSAGRSTDTQYF	TGTGCCAGCTCACCGCTTTCGGCGGGTAGAAGCACAGATACGCAGTATTTT	-	TRBJ2-3	17	TRBV18	once
CASSLTAPKGETQYF	TGTGCCAGCAGCCTTACTGCCCCTAAGGGGGAGACCCAGTACTTC	-	TRBJ2-5	15	TRBV5-5	-
CASSPTGLAGNEQYF	TGTGCCAGCAGCCCCACGGGACTAGCGGGAAACGAGCAGTACTTC	TRBD2	TRBJ2-7	15	TRBV7-6	-
CASSSQLAGGPSTQYF	TGTGCCAGCAGCTCTCAACTAGCGGGAGGGCCCAGTACGCAGTATTTT	TRBD2	TRBJ2-3	16	TRBV11-2	-
CAIMPGNTDTQYF	TGTGCCATCATGCCAGGCAACACAGATACGCAGTATTTT	-	TRBJ2-3	13	TRBV7-9	-
CASSAQAGGTGELFF	TGCGCCAGCAGTGCCCAGGCAGGGGGCACCGGGGAGCTGTTTTTT	TRBD1	TRBJ2-2	15	TRBV5-1	-
CASSRLGGQASTDTQYF	TGTGCCAGCAGCCGCCTTGGAGGACAGGCTAGCACAGATACGCAGTATTTT	TRBD1	TRBJ2-3	17	TRBV14	-
CASSQNRGWETQYF	TGTGCCAGCAGTCAAAACAGGGGCTGGGAGACCCAGTACTTC	TRBD1	TRBJ2-5	14	TRBV6-1	-
CASSLGTSGRGREQYF	TGTGCCAGCAGTTTAGGGACTAGCGGGAGGGGTCGTGAGCAGTACTTC	TRBD2	TRBJ2-7	16	TRBV6-5	-
CASSLRGNYGYTF	TGTGCCAGCAGCCTTAGGGGTAACTATGGCTACACCTTC	-	TRBJ1-2	13	TRBV6-5	-
CASSLKRGGRGELFF	TGTGCCAGCAGCTTAAAGAGGGGGGGCCGCGGGGAGCTGTTTTTT	-	TRBJ2-2	15	TRBV11-1	-
CASSLVGGYEQYF	TGTGCCAGCAGCTTGGTGGGAGGCTACGAGCAGTACTTC	-	TRBJ2-7	13	TRBV7-9	medium-sized
CASSIDQPTAGYRAFF	TGTGCCAGTAGTATAGATCAACCTACGGCGGGGTATAGGGCTTTCTTT	-	TRBJ1-1	16	TRBV19	-
CASSANRERSSYNEQFF	TGTGCCAGCAGCGCCAACAGGGAAAGGAGCTCCTACAATGAGCAGTTCTTC	-	TRBJ2-1	17	TRBV9	-
CASSIAGDSTDTQYF	TGTGCCAGCAGCATAGCGGGGGACAGCACAGATACGCAGTATTTT	TRBD2	TRBJ2-3	15	TRBV6-6	-
CASSLASLTQGTGELFF	TGCGCCAGCAGCTTGGCCTCCCTCACACAGGGAACCGGGGAGCTGTTTTTT	-	TRBJ2-2	17	TRBV5-1	-
CASSWRAGGVLETQYF	TGTGCCAGCAGCTGGCGGGCGGGGGGCGTTTTGGAGACCCAGTACTTC	TRBD2	TRBJ2-5	16	TRBV7-6	-
CSFFGAETQYF	TGCAGTTTCTTTGGGGCAGAGACCCAGTACTTC	-	TRBJ2-5	11	TRBV20-1	once